This T cell receptor (beta chain) was retrieved from a study of blood T cell repertoires in COVID-19. The wider study: Some COVID-19 samples were acute and others convalescent; all came from the United States, Italy and Spain.

Authors' methods: Estimation of nucleated cell counts was performed using reference gene primer amplification. TCRdb keeps only in-frame clones here, not all; method: immunoSEQ multiplex PCR. V, J and clone size were drawn from that table, and D and trimming were deduced from the DNA. This table has roughly 92,000 clones, 90% appearing once. The sequencing input was peripheral blood. The TCR comes from a man in his forties or fifties with acute or convalescent COVID-19.

The CDR3 DNA follows: TGTGCCAGCAGTTACTCCTCCTATGGCTACACCTTC. It encodes CASSYSSYGYTF. The rearrangement joins TRBV12-3 or TRBV12-4 to TRBJ1-2; the D is unclear. Trimming removed 4 bases from V and 4 bases from J, with 7 bases in between. The CDR3 covers 12 residues.